This T cell receptor beta chain came from a study of a mutant IDH1 vaccine in newly diagnosed glioma. TCRdb's copy holds only in-frame clones and misses some; the assay was immunoSEQ multiplex PCR. The sample contains 26,000 or so clones, over 65% of which appear only once. V lost 6 bases and J 3 bases, leaving 9 bases between the germline ends. The CDR3 extends over 13 amino acids. Germline CDR1 is MDHEN and CDR2 is SYDVKM. This clone was detected only a few times. No antigen is known for it. This sample's time point: week 35, safety follow-up. It was 300 ug of mutant IDH1 20-mer peptide that made up each vaccine dose, given with topical imiquimod.

The source of this sequence is a man aged 30 to 45 with glioma. The genes are TRBV28 and TRBJ1-5, with D uncertain. This specimen consisted of PBMCs, obtained from a glioma patient whose treatment included an IDH1 peptide vaccine. The CDR3 region has the DNA TGTGCCAGCAGAGAACGGGCCAATCAGCCCCAGCATTTT. Translating gives CASRERANQPQHF. The whole variable domain, filled in from reference TRBV28 and TRBJ1-5, reads DVKVTQSSRYLVKRTGEKVFLECVQDMDHENMFWYRQDPGLGLRLIYFSYDVKMKEKGDIPEGYSVSREKKERFSLILESASTNQTSMYLCASRERANQPQHFGDGTRLSIL.